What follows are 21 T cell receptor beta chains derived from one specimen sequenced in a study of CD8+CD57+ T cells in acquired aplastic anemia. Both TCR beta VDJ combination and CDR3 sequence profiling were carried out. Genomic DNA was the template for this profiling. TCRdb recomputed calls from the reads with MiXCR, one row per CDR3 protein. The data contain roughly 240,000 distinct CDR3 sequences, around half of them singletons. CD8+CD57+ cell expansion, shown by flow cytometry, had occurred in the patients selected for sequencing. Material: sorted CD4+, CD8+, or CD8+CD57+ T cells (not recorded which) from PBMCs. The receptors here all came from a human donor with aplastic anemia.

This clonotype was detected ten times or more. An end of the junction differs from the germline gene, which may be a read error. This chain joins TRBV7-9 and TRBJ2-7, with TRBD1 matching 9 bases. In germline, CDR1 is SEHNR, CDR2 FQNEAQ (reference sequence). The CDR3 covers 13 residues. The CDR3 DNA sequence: TGCGCCAGCAGCCAGGACAGGGGATACGAGCAGTACTTC. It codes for CASSQDRGYEQYF.

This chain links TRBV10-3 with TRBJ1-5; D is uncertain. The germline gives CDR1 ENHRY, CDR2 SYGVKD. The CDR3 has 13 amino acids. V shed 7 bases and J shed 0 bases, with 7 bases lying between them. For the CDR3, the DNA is TGTGCCATCACACACGATAGCAATCAGCCCCAGCATTTT. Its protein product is CAITHDSNQPQHF.

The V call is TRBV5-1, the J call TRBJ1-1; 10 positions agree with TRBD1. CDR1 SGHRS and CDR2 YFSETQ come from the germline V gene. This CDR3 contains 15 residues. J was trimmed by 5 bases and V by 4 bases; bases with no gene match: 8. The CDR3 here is CASSNRDRGSTEAFF. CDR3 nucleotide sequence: TGCGCCAGCAGCAACCGGGACAGGGGTAGTACTGAAGCTTTCTTT.

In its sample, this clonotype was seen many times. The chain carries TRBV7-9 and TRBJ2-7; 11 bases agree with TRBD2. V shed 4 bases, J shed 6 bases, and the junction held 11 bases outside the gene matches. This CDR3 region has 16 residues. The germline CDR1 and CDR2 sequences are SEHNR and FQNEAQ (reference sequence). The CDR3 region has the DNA TGTGCCAGCAGCTCCAGAATGGTCGGACTAGCGGGCGAGCAGTACTTC. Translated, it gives CASSSRMVGLAGEQYF.

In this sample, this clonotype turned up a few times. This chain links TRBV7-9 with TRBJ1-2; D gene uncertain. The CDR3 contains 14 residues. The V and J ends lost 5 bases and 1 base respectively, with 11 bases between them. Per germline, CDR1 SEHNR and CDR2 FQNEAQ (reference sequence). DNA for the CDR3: TGTGCCAGCAGCCGGGCAGCCGTTAACTATGGCTACACCTTC. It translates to CASSRAAVNYGYTF. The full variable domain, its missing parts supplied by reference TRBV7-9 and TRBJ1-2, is DTGVSQNPRHKITKRGQNVTFRCDPISEHNRLYWYRQTLGQGPEFLTYFQNEAQLEKSRLLSDRFSAERPKGSFSTLEIQRTEQGDSAMYLCASSRAAVNYGYTFGSGTRLTVV.

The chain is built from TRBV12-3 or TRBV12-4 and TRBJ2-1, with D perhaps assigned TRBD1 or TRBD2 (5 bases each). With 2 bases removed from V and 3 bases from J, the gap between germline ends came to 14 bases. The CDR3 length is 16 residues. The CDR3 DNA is TGTGCCAGCAGTTTACGAGACTGGGACCTCTACAATGAGCAGTTCTTC. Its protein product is CASSLRDWDLYNEQFF.

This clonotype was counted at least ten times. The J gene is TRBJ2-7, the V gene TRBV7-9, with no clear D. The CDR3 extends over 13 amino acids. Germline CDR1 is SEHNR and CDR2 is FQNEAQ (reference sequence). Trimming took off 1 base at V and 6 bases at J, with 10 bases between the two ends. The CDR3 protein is CASSLVTGVEQYF. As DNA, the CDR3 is TGTGCCAGCAGCTTAGTCACTGGGGTCGAGCAGTACTTC.

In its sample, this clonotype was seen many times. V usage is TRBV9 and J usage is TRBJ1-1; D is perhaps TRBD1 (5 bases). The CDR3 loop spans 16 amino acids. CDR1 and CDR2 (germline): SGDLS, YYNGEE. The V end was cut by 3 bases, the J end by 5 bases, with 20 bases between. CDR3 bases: TGTGCCAGCAGCGCTCAGGGTCTAGGGCTGCAGACTGAAGCTTTCTTT. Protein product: CASSAQGLGLQTEAFF. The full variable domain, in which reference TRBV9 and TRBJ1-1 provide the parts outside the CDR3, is DSGVTQTPKHLITATGQRVTLRCSPRSGDLSVYWYQQSLDQGLQFLIQYYNGEERAKGNILERFSAQQFPDLHSELNLSSLELGDSALYFCASSAQGLGLQTEAFFGQGTRLTVV.

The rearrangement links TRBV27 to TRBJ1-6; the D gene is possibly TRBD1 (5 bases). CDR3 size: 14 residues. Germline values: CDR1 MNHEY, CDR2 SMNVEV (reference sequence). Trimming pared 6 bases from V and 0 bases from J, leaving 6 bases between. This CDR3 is CASRDSSYNSPLHF. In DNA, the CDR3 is TGTGCCAGCAGAGACAGCTCCTATAATTCACCCCTCCACTTT.

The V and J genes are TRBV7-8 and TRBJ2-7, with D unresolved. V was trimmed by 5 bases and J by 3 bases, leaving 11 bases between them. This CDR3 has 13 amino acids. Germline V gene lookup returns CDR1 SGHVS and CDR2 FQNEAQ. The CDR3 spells CASSVEMNYEQYF. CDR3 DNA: TGTGCCAGCAGCGTTGAAATGAACTACGAGCAGTACTTC.

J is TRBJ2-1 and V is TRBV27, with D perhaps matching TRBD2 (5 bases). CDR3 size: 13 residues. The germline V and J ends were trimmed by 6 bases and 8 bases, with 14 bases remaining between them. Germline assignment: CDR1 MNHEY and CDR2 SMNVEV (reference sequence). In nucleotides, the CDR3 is TGTGCCAGCAGCGAGGGTCTTGGGGATGAGCAGTTCTTC. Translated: CASSEGLGDEQFF.

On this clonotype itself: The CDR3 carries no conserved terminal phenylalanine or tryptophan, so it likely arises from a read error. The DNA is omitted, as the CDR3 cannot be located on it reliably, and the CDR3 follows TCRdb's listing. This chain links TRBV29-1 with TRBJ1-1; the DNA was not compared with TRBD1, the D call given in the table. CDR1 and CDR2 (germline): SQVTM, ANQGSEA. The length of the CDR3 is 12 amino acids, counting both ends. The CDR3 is CSAPIQGRETFL.

The CDR3 nucleotides are TGTGCCAGCAGCTTCCGGGACAGGGGGGTGGGCAATCAGCCCCAGCATTTT. Translating gives CASSFRDRGVGNQPQHF. The rearrangement uses TRBV7-8 and TRBJ1-5; 11 positions agree with TRBD1. The V gene end was trimmed by 3 bases and the J gene end by 2 bases; junction bases not matched to a gene: 6. The CDR3 is made up of 17 amino acids. Germline V gene sequence: CDR1 SGHVS, CDR2 FQNEAQ.

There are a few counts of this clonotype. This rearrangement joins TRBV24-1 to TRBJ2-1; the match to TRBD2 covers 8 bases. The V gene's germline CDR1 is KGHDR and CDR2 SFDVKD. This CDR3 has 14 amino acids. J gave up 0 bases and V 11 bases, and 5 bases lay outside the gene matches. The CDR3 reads CASSGTSSYNEQFF. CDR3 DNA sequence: TGTGCCAGCTCAGGGACTAGCTCCTACAATGAGCAGTTCTTC.

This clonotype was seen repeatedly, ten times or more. The CDR3 DNA reads TGTGCCAGCAGCCCACCAGGACTAGCGGGGGACCTCACCGGGGAGCTGTTTTTT. Residues: CASSPPGLAGDLTGELFF. This chain joins TRBV11-1 and TRBJ2-2; 13 bases fit TRBD2. This CDR3 is 18 amino acids long. Germline lookup yields CDR1 SGHAT and CDR2 FQDESV (reference sequence). V lost 5 bases to trimming and J lost 4 bases; unmatched junction nucleotides: 10. Complete variable domain (other parts from reference TRBV11-1 and TRBJ2-2): EAEVAQSPRYKITEKSQAVAFWCDPISGHATLYWYRQILGQGPELLVQFQDESVVDDSQLPKDRFSAERLKGVDSTLKIQPAELGDSAMYLCASSPPGLAGDLTGELFFGEGSRLTVL.

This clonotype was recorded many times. CDR3 coding DNA: TGTGCCAGCAGCCCGGGACAACGCACCGGGGAGCTGTTTTTT. This translates into CASSPGQRTGELFF. The chain carries TRBV6-5 and TRBJ2-2; the D gene is possibly TRBD1 (6 bases). The CDR3 runs to 14 residues. Germline V lookup: CDR1 MNHEY, CDR2 SVGAGI. Trimming removed 6 bases from V and 4 bases from J, with 12 bases in between.

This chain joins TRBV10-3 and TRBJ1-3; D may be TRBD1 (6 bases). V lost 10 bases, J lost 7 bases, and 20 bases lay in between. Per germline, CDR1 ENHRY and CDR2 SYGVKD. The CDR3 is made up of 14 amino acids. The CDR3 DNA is TGTGCCACGGAGGGGGGCGGGGAAGGTAACACCATATATTTT. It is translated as CATEGGGEGNTIYF.

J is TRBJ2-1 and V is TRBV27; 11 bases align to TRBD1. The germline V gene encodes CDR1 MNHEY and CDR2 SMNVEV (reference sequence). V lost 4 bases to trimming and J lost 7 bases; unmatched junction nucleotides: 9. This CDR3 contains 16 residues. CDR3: CASSSLGQGDPNEQFF. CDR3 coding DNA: TGTGCCAGCAGTTCCTTGGGACAGGGGGACCCGAATGAGCAGTTCTTC.

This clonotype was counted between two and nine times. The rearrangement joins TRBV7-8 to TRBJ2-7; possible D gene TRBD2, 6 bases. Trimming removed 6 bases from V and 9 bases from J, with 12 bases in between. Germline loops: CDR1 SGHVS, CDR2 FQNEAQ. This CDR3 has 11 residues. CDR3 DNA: TGTGCCAGCAGTTCGGTGGGGGGGCAGTACTTC. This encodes CASSSVGGQYF.

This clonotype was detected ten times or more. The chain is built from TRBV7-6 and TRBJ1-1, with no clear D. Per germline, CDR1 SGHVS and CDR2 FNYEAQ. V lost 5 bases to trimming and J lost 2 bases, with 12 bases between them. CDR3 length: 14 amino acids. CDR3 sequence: CASSLNPRNTEAFF. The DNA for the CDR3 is TGTGCCAGCAGCCTAAATCCACGCAACACTGAAGCTTTCTTT. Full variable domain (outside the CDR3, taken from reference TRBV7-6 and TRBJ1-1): GAGVSQSPRYKVTKRGQDVALRCDPISGHVSLYWYRQALGQGPEFLTYFNYEAQQDKSGLPNDRFSAERPEGSISTLTIQRTEQRDSAMYRCASSLNPRNTEAFFGQGTRLTVV.

CDR3 protein: CASTGLALGTGELFF. The CDR3 DNA is TGCGCCAGCACGGGACTAGCCCTCGGTACCGGGGAGCTGTTTTTT. The chain uses TRBV5-1 and TRBJ1-4, with TRBD2 identical over 9 bases. The end of the DNA is better explained by TRBJ2-2, so the J call may be wrong. The CDR3 runs 15 residues. Germline CDR1 SGHRS, CDR2 YFSETQ.